This paragraph covers one TCR beta chain sequence. Its specificity is not known. The record originates from a study of T cells after yellow fever vaccination. CDR3 length: 15 residues. The V end was cut by 5 bases, the J end by 2 bases, with 15 bases between. CDR1 is SEHNR, CDR2 FQNEAQ, per germline (reference sequence). Regarding the study as a whole: Booster sampling recovered most clones from primary vaccination (approximately 97% CD4, 88% CD8).

Using its own MiXCR run on the 5' RACE reads, TCRdb lists one record per CDR3 protein. The sample consists of 500,000 to 650,000 distinct CDR3 sequences, roughly a sixth of them appearing once. The sequences come from PBMCs, collected more than 4 days after the first yellow fever vaccination. This chain links TRBV7-9 with TRBJ1-1, with D unclear. This receptor was taken from a man aged 18 to 30 who received the YFV17D yellow fever vaccine. DNA of the CDR3: TGTGCCAGCAGCCGTGAGGGCAGAGATAACACTGAAGCTTTCTTT. Residues: CASSREGRDNTEAFF.